The T cell receptor (beta chain) described here comes from a study of blood T cell repertoires in COVID-19. Clones were sequenced by immunoSEQ multiplex PCR, and TCRdb holds only the in-frame ones, with some missing. The top ten hold 0.75% to 1% of the sample, which has about 280,000 clones, approximately 91% seen once. V was cut by 2 bases and J by 2 bases, with 7 bases left in between. The V gene's germline CDR1 is MDHEN and CDR2 SYDVKM. This CDR3 is 13 amino acids long. This TCR was recovered from a woman aged 25 to 45 who had recovered from COVID-19. Sequenced: PBMCs or T cells enriched from blood (not recorded which). This chain links TRBV28 with TRBJ2-7; D remains unclear. CDR3 protein: CASSLNVAYEQYF. CDR3 nucleotides: TGTGCCAGCAGTTTAAATGTAGCCTACGAGCAGTACTTC.